The 20 T cell receptor beta chains given below trace back to one sample, sequenced in a study of T cells after yellow fever vaccination. TCRdb analysed the 5' RACE reads with MiXCR anew, one entry per CDR3 protein. Here the sample spans 310,000 or so distinct CDR3 sequences, 6.5% to 8.5% being singletons. The specimen comprised PBMCs, sampled roughly seven weeks after the first yellow fever vaccination. The receptors stem from a man younger than 30 who received the YFV17D yellow fever vaccine.

The chain has TRBV4-3 and TRBJ1-1, with D uncertain. The germline V and J ends were trimmed by 0 bases and 10 bases, with 9 bases remaining between them. Germline assignment: CDR1 LGHNA and CDR2 YSLEER. CDR3 length equals 12 residues. This CDR3 reads CASSQDDSSAFF. DNA for the CDR3: TGCGCCAGCAGCCAAGATGATTCGTCAGCTTTCTTT.

A few counts support this clonotype. The V and J genes are TRBV5-4 and TRBJ2-1; maybe TRBD1 (6 bases). In germline, CDR1 is SGHNT, CDR2 YYREEE (reference sequence). The length of the CDR3 is 15 residues. Trimming took off 4 bases at V and 4 bases at J, with 15 bases between the two ends. CDR3 coding DNA: TGTGCCAGCAGCCTGCCGAGGACAGCGTACAATGAGCAGTTCTTC. It encodes CASSLPRTAYNEQFF.

CDR3 in DNA: TGCAGTGCTCAGGACAGAAAATATAACTATGGCTACACCTTC. Protein product: CSAQDRKYNYGYTF. The V and J genes are TRBV20-1 and TRBJ1-2; D might be TRBD1 (6 bases). V lost 5 bases and J lost 1, with 14 bases in between. The CDR3 is 14 residues long. Per the germline V gene, CDR1 is DFQATT and CDR2 is SNEGSKA (reference sequence).

There are many counts of this clonotype. The chain carries TRBV20-1 and TRBJ1-2, with D hard to call. The germline V and J ends were trimmed by 7 bases and 3 bases, with 18 bases remaining between them. The CDR3 has 14 amino acids. The germline gives CDR1 DFQATT, CDR2 SNEGSKA (reference sequence). CDR3 coding DNA: TGCAGTGTACCTCCCTTGCGCTTGGACTATGGCTACACCTTC. Translated: CSVPPLRLDYGYTF.

This clonotype turned up a few times. This chain links TRBV20-1 with TRBJ2-5; D is perhaps TRBD2 (5 bases). Deletions cut 3 bases from V and 0 bases from J, with 11 bases between. The CDR3 loop spans 14 amino acids. Per germline, CDR1 DFQATT and CDR2 SNEGSKA (reference sequence). This chain's CDR3 is CSASTTGNQETQYF. In DNA form, the CDR3 reads TGCAGTGCTAGTACAACGGGAAACCAAGAGACCCAGTACTTC.

This chain joins TRBV5-6 and TRBJ1-6; a weak D match, TRBD1 (6 bases). In germline, CDR1 is SGHDT, CDR2 YYEEEE. CDR3 length: 18 residues. Deletions cut 4 bases from V and 0 bases from J, with 17 bases between. CDR3 DNA: TGTGCCAGCAGCACCCCGCAGGGGTCAGGCTCCTATAATTCACCCCTCCACTTT. Encoded protein: CASSTPQGSGSYNSPLHF.

This clonotype was counted only a few times. The genes are TRBV24-1 and TRBJ2-1, with D unresolved. V gave up 7 bases and J gave up 7 bases, with 13 bases separating them. This CDR3 comprises 13 residues. Germline V gene data show CDR1 as KGHDR and CDR2 as SFDVKD. CDR3 sequence (DNA): TGTGCCACCAGGAACGGATTTGGGAATGAGCAGTTCTTC. Amino acid sequence: CATRNGFGNEQFF.

CDR3 sequence: CASSSEWVTDTQYF. The CDR3 DNA is TGTGCCAGCAGTTCAGAGTGGGTCACAGATACGCAGTATTTT. This sequence joins TRBV28 and TRBJ2-3, with D uncertain. Germline loops: CDR1 MDHEN, CDR2 SYDVKM. With 4 bases removed from V and 2 bases from J, the gap between germline ends came to 10 bases. This CDR3 has 14 residues.

The chain couples TRBV29-1 to TRBJ2-1; 10 bases agree with TRBD2. The CDR3 consists of 16 residues. The V gene's germline CDR1 is SQVTM and CDR2 ANQGSEA. With V trimmed by 4 bases and J by 0 bases, 6 bases remained unmatched. CDR3 loop: CSVGPSGGSSYNEQFF. The CDR3 DNA is TGCAGCGTTGGTCCTAGCGGGGGATCCTCCTACAATGAGCAGTTCTTC.

This clonotype has just a few counts. The rearrangement links TRBV20-1 to TRBJ2-3, with D possibly being TRBD2 (7 bases). The CDR3 runs 13 residues. Germline V gene data show CDR1 as DFQATT and CDR2 as SNEGSKA (reference sequence). Trimming shortened V by 8 bases and J by 6 bases, and 18 bases separated the two germline ends. CDR3 sequence reads: CSSPPGGDDTQYF. CDR3 DNA: TGCAGTAGCCCACCGGGGGGCGACGATACGCAGTATTTT.

This clonotype has only a few counts. The V and J genes are TRBV7-2 and TRBJ2-7; weak D call: TRBD1 (5 bases). CDR1 is SGHTA and CDR2 is FQGNSA in the germline V gene. V was shortened by 5 bases and J by 6 bases, with 14 bases between the two germline ends. There are 13 residues in the CDR3. The CDR3 nucleotides are TGTGCCAGCAGCCTCTCAGGGTGGACCGAGCAGTACTTC. Its protein is CASSLSGWTEQYF.

The chain carries TRBV5-1 and TRBJ2-3; D is undetermined. With 4 bases removed from V and 2 bases from J, the gap between germline ends came to 11 bases. Per the germline V gene, CDR1 is SGHRS and CDR2 is YFSETQ. The CDR3 is made up of 14 amino acids. In DNA form, the CDR3 reads TGCGCCAGCAGCCCGGCACTTAACACAGATACGCAGTATTTT. This gives the protein CASSPALNTDTQYF.

This clonotype was detected many times. The chain couples TRBV7-2 to TRBJ2-1; D is perhaps TRBD2 (7 bases). Germline CDR1 SGHTA, CDR2 FQGNSA. This CDR3 region has 13 residues. Trimming left V 5 bases short and J 10 bases short, with 15 bases between. CDR3 bases: TGTGCCAGCAGCCCCCGCACGGGGGGCGAGCAGTTCTTC. The encoded protein is CASSPRTGGEQFF. Full variable domain (outside the CDR3, taken from reference TRBV7-2 and TRBJ2-1): GAGVSQSPSNKVTEKGKDVELRCDPISGHTALYWYRQSLGQGLEFLIYFQGNSAPDKSGLPSDRFSAERTGGSVSTLTIQRTQQEDSAVYLCASSPRTGGEQFFGPGTRLTVL.

In its sample, this clonotype was seen many times. The chain has TRBV20-1 and TRBJ2-7; 7 bases line up with TRBD1. CDR3 length: 14 amino acids. Germline CDR1 is DFQATT and CDR2 is SNEGSKA (reference sequence). Trimming removed 2 bases from V and 2 bases from J; junction bases left unmatched: 6. The CDR3 region is CSARPQGLTYEQYF. The DNA of the CDR3 is TGCAGTGCTAGACCACAGGGGTTGACCTACGAGCAGTACTTC.

This clonotype was found a few times. The V gene is TRBV20-1, the J gene TRBJ2-7; no clear D. The CDR3 totals 14 residues. V shed 3 bases and J shed 3 bases, with 15 bases lying between them. Germline assignment: CDR1 DFQATT and CDR2 SNEGSKA (reference sequence). This chain's CDR3 is CSARTEPKNYEQYF. CDR3 coding DNA: TGCAGTGCTAGGACCGAGCCGAAAAACTACGAGCAGTACTTC.

At least ten counts were recorded for this clonotype. J is TRBJ2-7 and V is TRBV5-8; 7 bases are shared with TRBD1. Germline V gene sequence: CDR1 SGHTS, CDR2 YDEGEE. This CDR3 comprises 17 residues. V lost 5 bases to trimming and J lost 2 bases; unmatched junction nucleotides: 16. CDR3 in DNA: TGTGCCAGCAGGCAGGGGGACCTAAATCGTTTAGCCTACGAGCAGTACTTC. Protein sequence: CASRQGDLNRLAYEQYF.

The chain couples TRBV24-1 to TRBJ2-1; D tentatively reads TRBD1 or TRBD2 (6 bases each). The CDR3 totals 13 residues. V was cut by 4 bases and J by 6 bases, with 9 bases left in between. The germline gives CDR1 KGHDR, CDR2 SFDVKD. The CDR3 DNA follows: TGTGCCACCAGTGAAGGGGGGAGCAATGAGCAGTTCTTC. Translating it yields CATSEGGSNEQFF.

This chain connects TRBV6-5 to TRBJ2-5; D perhaps matches TRBD1 (5 bases). The germline CDR1 and CDR2 sequences are MNHEY and SVGAGI. The CDR3 is 12 residues long. Trimming pared 8 bases from V and 5 bases from J, leaving 12 bases between. This chain's CDR3 is CASLGVDETQYF. The DNA of the CDR3 is TGTGCCAGCCTAGGGGTGGACGAGACCCAGTACTTC.

This clonotype has only a few counts. The V call is TRBV11-3, the J call TRBJ2-1; D perhaps matches TRBD2 (6 bases). V was cut by 5 bases and J by 2 bases, with 7 bases left in between. CDR1 is SGHNT, CDR2 YENEEA, per germline. The CDR3 consists of 13 residues. CDR3 in amino acids: CASSPGAYNEQFF. In DNA, the CDR3 is TGTGCCAGCAGCCCGGGGGCCTACAATGAGCAGTTCTTC.

There are a few counts of this clonotype. J is TRBJ2-2 and V is TRBV5-4; TRBD2 aligns across 8 bases. J gave up 3 bases and V 1 base, and 8 bases lay outside the gene matches. The CDR3 runs to 17 residues. Per germline, CDR1 SGHNT and CDR2 YYREEE (reference sequence). CDR3 protein: CASSLYPGLADTGELFF. The CDR3 region has the DNA TGTGCCAGCAGCTTGTATCCTGGACTAGCCGACACCGGGGAGCTGTTTTTT.